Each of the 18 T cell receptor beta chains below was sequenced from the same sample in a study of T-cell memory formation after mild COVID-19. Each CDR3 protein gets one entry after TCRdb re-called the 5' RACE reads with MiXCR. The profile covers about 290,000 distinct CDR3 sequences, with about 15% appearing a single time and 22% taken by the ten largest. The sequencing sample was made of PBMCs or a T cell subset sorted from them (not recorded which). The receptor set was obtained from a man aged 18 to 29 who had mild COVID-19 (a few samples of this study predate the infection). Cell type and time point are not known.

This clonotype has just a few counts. The CDR3 loop is CASSYVTASTDTQYF. The CDR3 nucleotides read TGTGCCAGCAGTTACGTAACAGCTAGCACAGATACGCAGTATTTT. This sequence joins TRBV6-5 and TRBJ2-3; no definite D call. Trimming shortened V by 2 bases and J by 0 bases, and 9 bases separated the two germline ends. Germline assignment: CDR1 MNHEY and CDR2 SVGAGI. CDR3 size: 15 residues.

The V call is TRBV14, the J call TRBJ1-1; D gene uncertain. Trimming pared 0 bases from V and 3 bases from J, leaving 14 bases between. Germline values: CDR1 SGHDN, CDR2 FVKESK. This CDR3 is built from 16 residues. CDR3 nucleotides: TGTGCCAGCAGCCAAGATCCGTCGCGGTGGGACACTGAAGCTTTCTTT. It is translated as CASSQDPSRWDTEAFF.

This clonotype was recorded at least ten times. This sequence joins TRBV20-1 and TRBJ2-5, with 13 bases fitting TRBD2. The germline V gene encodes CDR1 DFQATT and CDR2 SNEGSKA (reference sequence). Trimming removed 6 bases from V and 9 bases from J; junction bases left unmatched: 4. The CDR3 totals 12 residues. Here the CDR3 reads CSAELAGGPQYF. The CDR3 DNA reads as TGCAGTGCCGAACTAGCGGGGGGGCCCCAGTACTTC.

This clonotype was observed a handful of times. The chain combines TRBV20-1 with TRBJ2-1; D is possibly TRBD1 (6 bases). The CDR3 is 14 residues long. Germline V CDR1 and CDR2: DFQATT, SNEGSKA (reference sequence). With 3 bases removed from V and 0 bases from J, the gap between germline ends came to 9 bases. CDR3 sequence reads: CSARGDNSYNEQFF. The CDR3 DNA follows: TGCAGTGCTAGGGGGGACAACTCCTACAATGAGCAGTTCTTC.

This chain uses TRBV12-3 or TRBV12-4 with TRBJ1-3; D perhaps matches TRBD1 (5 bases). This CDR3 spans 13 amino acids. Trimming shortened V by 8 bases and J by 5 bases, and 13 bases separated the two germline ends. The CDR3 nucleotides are TGTGCCAGCGGACTGGGACGCAGAAACACCATATATTTT. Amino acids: CASGLGRRNTIYF.

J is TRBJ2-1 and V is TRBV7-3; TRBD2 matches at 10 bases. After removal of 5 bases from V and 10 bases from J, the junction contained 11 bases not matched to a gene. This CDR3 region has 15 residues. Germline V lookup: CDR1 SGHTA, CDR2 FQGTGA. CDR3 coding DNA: TGTGCCAGCAGCCCGGGACTAGCGTGGGTGGGGGAGCAGTTCTTC. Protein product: CASSPGLAWVGEQFF.

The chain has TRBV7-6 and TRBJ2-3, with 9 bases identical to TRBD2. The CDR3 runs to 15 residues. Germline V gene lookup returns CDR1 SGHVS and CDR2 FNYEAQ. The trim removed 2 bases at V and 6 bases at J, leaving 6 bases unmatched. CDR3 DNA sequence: TGTGCCAGCAGCTTAATAGCGGGAGCGTCGGATACGCAGTATTTT. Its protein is CASSLIAGASDTQYF.

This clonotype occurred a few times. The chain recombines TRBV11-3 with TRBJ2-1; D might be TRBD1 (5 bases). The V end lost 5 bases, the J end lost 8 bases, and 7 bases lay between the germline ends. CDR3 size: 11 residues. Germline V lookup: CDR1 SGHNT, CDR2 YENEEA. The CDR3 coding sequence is TGTGCCAGCAGCAGGGGTTATGAGCAGTTCTTC. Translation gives CASSRGYEQFF.

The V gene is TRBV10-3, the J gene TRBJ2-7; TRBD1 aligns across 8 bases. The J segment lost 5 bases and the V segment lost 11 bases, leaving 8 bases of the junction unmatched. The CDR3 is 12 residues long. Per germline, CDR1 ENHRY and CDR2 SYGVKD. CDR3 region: CALGPGGHEQYF. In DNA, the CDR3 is TGTGCCCTGGGTCCAGGGGGCCACGAGCAGTACTTC.

This CDR3 is CSVDRGQGINYEQYF. The CDR3 DNA is TGCAGCGTTGATAGGGGACAGGGGATCAACTACGAGCAGTACTTC. This chain joins TRBV29-1 and TRBJ2-7; 10 positions agree with TRBD1. Germline CDR1 and CDR2: SQVTM and ANQGSEA. The CDR3 is 15 amino acids. The ends lost 3 bases at V and 3 bases at J; junction bases unmatched: 8.

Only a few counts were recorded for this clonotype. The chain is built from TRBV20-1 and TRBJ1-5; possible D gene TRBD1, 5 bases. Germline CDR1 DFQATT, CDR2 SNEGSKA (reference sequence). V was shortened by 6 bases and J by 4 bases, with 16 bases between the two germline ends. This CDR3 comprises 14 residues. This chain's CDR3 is CSAPMDGGNQPQHF. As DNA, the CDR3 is TGCAGTGCGCCTATGGATGGGGGGAATCAGCCCCAGCATTTT.

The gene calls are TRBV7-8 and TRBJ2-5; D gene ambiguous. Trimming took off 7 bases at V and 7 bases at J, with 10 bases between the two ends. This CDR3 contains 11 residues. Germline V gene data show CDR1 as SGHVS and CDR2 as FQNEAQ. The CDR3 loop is CASTKSGTQYF. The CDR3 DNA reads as TGTGCCAGCACCAAATCGGGGACCCAGTACTTC.

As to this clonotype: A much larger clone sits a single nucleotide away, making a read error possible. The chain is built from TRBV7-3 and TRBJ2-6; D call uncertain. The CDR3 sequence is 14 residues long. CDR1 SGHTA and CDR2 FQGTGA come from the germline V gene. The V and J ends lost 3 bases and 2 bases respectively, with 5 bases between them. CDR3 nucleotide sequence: TGTGCCAGCAGCTTCCGGCCTGGGGCCAACGTCCTGACTTTC. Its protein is CASSFRPGANVLTF.

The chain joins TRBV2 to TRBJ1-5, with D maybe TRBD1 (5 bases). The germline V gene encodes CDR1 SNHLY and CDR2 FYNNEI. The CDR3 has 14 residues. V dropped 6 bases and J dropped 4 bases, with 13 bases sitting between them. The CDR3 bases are TGTGCCAGCAGCTCAGGGACCCTAAATCAGCCCCAGCATTTT. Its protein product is CASSSGTLNQPQHF. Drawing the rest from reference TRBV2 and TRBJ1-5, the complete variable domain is EPEVTQTPSHQVTQMGQEVILRCVPISNHLYFYWYRQILGQKVEFLVSFYNNEISEKSEIFDDQFSVERPDGSNFTLKIRSTKLEDSAMYFCASSSGTLNQPQHFGDGTRLSIL.

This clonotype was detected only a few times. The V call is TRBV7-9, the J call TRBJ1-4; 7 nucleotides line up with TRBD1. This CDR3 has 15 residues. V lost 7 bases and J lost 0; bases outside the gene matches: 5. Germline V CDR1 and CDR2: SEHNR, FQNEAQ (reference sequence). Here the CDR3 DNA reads TGTGCCAGCACCACAGGGACAGCAACTAATGAAAAACTGTTTTTT. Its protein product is CASTTGTATNEKLFF.

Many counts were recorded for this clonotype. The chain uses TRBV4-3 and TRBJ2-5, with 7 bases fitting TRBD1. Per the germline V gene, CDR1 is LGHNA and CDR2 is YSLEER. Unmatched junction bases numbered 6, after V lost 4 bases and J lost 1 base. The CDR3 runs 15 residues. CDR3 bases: TGCGCCAGCAGCCGCCACAGGGGATCCCAAGAGACCCAGTACTTC. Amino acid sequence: CASSRHRGSQETQYF.

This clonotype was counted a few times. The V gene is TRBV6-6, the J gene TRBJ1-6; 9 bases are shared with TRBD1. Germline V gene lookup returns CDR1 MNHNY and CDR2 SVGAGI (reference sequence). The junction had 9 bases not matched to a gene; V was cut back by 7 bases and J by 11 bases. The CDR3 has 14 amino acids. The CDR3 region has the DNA TGTGCCAGCAAAACAGGGGGCGAACATACACCCCTCCACTTT. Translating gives CASKTGGEHTPLHF.

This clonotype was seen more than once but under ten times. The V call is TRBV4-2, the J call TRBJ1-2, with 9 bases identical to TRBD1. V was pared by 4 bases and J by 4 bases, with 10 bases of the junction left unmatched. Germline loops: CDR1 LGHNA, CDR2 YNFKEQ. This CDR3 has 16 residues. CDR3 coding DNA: TGTGCCAGCAGCCCCCGGACAGGGGATGATAGCTATGGCTACACCTTC. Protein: CASSPRTGDDSYGYTF.